Listed here are 14 T cell receptor beta chains from one sample, sequenced in a study of blood T cell repertoires in COVID-19. Sequenced by immunoSEQ multiplex PCR; TCRdb stores in-frame clones only, minus some. The table has 150,000 to 200,000 clones, roughly 80% seen once. Sequencing was carried out using PBMCs or T cells enriched from blood (not recorded which). The receptor source for this set is a man aged 50-60 years who had recovered from COVID-19.

The chain is built from TRBV10-3 and TRBJ1-1; D possibly corresponds to TRBD1 (5 bases). Deletions cut 4 bases from V and 6 bases from J, with 12 bases between. CDR1 is ENHRY and CDR2 is SYGVKD in the germline V gene. The CDR3 sequence is 13 residues long. In DNA, the CDR3 is TGTGCCATCAGTGCCGGGACTCCACCTGAAGCTTTCTTT. The encoded protein is CAISAGTPPEAFF.

The genes are TRBV6-5 and TRBJ1-5; 8 bases are shared with TRBD1. In germline, CDR1 is MNHEY, CDR2 SVGAGI. This CDR3 has 15 amino acids. V lost 8 bases and J lost 0; bases outside the gene matches: 6. The DNA of the CDR3 is TGTGCCAGCCGGGACAGGTACTATAGCAATCAGCCCCAGCATTTT. This sequence encodes CASRDRYYSNQPQHF.

The chain carries TRBV19 and TRBJ2-7, with 10 nucleotides matching TRBD1. This CDR3 region has 15 residues. With 7 bases clipped from V and 9 bases from J, the junction kept 15 bases outside the gene matches. CDR1 and CDR2 from the germline V gene are LNHDA and SQIVND (reference sequence). CDR3 protein: CASNPGQGSSTAQYF. In DNA, the CDR3 is TGTGCCAGTAATCCGGGACAGGGGAGTTCTACTGCGCAGTACTTC.

This chain uses TRBV14 with TRBJ2-2; D call uncertain. The length of the CDR3 is 15 residues. In germline, CDR1 is SGHDN, CDR2 FVKESK. Between the trimmed V and J ends, which lost 3 bases and 3 bases, there was a span of 11 bases. The CDR3 DNA sequence: TGTGCCAGCAGCCACTTACCCACTTACACCGGGGAGCTGTTTTTT. Its protein product is CASSHLPTYTGELFF.

The V gene is TRBV16, the J gene TRBJ1-4; the D is unclear. The CDR3 loop spans 15 amino acids. With 4 bases removed from V and 4 bases from J, the gap between germline ends came to 13 bases. Germline CDR1 KGHSY, CDR2 FQNENV. For the CDR3, the DNA is TGTGCCAGCAGCCGATTGTCAGTCCTTAATGAAAAACTGTTTTTT. Its translation is CASSRLSVLNEKLFF.

This clone showed up just once. The V gene is TRBV6-5, the J gene TRBJ2-1; TRBD2 agrees at 11 bases. The V gene end was trimmed by 4 bases and the J gene end by 2 bases; junction bases not matched to a gene: 4. CDR3 size: 16 residues. In germline, CDR1 is MNHEY, CDR2 SVGAGI. The CDR3 region is CASSSTSGSPYNEQFF. CDR3 sequence (DNA): TGTGCCAGCAGTTCCACTAGCGGGAGCCCCTACAATGAGCAGTTCTTC.

This chain links TRBV4-1 with TRBJ2-7, with 9 positions matching TRBD1. V gave up 4 bases and J gave up 5 bases; unmatched junction bases: 9. The germline V gene has CDR1 MGHRA and CDR2 YSYEKL. The CDR3 sequence is 15 residues long. In DNA, the CDR3 is TGCGCCAGCAGCCGCGCCGGGACAGGGAACCACGAGCAGTACTTC. Translated, it gives CASSRAGTGNHEQYF.

The chain joins TRBV10-3 to TRBJ2-5; D might be TRBD1 (6 bases). The V gene's germline CDR1 is ENHRY and CDR2 SYGVKD. The CDR3 spans 14 residues. With 4 bases removed from V and 1 base from J, the gap between germline ends came to 10 bases. The CDR3 DNA reads TGTGCCATCAGTGGGGGGACACTCCAAGAGACCCAGTACTTC. Protein sequence: CAISGGTLQETQYF.

The V and J genes are TRBV6-1 and TRBJ1-3; D unresolved. The germline V and J ends were trimmed by 3 bases and 3 bases, with 18 bases remaining between them. Germline-derived CDR1 and CDR2 are MNHNS and SASEGT. This CDR3 region has 17 residues. The CDR3 DNA reads as TGTGCCAGCAGTGATAGCTCGGTGGATCCACTTGGAAACACCATATATTTT. This gives the protein CASSDSSVDPLGNTIYF.

The gene calls are TRBV7-2 and TRBJ1-6; 7 bases fit TRBD1. Germline lookup yields CDR1 SGHTA and CDR2 FQGNSA. The CDR3 has 16 amino acids. V dropped 5 bases and J dropped 9; count of bases not matched to a gene: 13. The CDR3 nucleotides are TGTGCCAGCAGCGAACAGACAGGGACCCCATTTTCACCCCTCCACTTT. This codes for CASSEQTGTPFSPLHF.

CDR3 sequence reads: CASSLRGTNEKLFF. The CDR3 nucleotides are TGTGCCAGCTCTCTCAGGGGGACTAATGAAAAACTGTTTTTT. The rearrangement links TRBV19 to TRBJ1-4; TRBD1 matches at 7 bases. Trimming took 9 bases from V and 2 from J; bases not matched to a gene: 6. CDR1 and CDR2 from the germline V gene are LNHDA and SQIVND (reference sequence). This CDR3 is 14 amino acids long.

The chain is built from TRBV18 and TRBJ2-7; a weak D match, TRBD1 (6 bases). This CDR3 has 15 residues. V was cut by 0 bases and J by 0 bases, with 9 bases left in between. The V gene's germline CDR1 is KGHSH and CDR2 LQKENI. CDR3 in DNA: TGTGCCAGCTCACCACCGGGGGCCAGCTCCTACGAGCAGTACTTC. Encoded protein: CASSPPGASSYEQYF.

The chain carries TRBV29-1 and TRBJ1-1; D is ambiguous. The CDR3 is made up of 12 amino acids. V shed 7 bases and J shed 1 base, with 10 bases lying between them. Germline V gene sequence: CDR1 SQVTM, CDR2 ANQGSEA. The CDR3 DNA sequence: TGCAGCGCTGACATTCCGAACACTGAAGCTTTCTTT. Its translation: CSADIPNTEAFF.

The chain is built from TRBV7-3 and TRBJ2-4, with TRBD1 identical over 8 bases. The CDR3 loop spans 14 amino acids. Per germline, CDR1 SGHTA and CDR2 FQGTGA. Losses at the gene ends were 0 bases for V and 11 bases for J; bases not matched to a gene: 6. This CDR3 is CASSLTGTGRVQYF. For the CDR3, the DNA is TGTGCCAGCAGCTTAACGGGGACAGGCCGTGTTCAGTACTTC.